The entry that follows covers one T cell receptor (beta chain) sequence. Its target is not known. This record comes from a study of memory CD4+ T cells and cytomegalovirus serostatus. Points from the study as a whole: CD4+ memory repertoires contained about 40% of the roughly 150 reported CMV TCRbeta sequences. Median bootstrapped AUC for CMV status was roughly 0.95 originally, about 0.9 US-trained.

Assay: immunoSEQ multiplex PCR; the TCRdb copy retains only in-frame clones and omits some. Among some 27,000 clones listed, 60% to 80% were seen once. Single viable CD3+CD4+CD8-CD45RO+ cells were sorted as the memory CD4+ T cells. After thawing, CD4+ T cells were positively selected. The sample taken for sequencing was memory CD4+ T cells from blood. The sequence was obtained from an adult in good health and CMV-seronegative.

CDR3 region: CASRRGGAEKVFF. DNA for the CDR3: TGTGCCAGTAGGCGCGGCGGGGCCGAAAAGGTGTTTTTT. The V and J genes are TRBV25-1 and TRBJ1-4; D may be TRBD1 (5 bases). V lost 9 bases and J lost 15, with 23 bases in between. The CDR3 runs to 13 residues. The germline gives CDR1 MGHDK, CDR2 SYGVNS.